Described below is a single TCR beta chain sequence and its context. This sample is drawn from a study of technical replicates of blood from several donors. Clones were sequenced by immunoSEQ multiplex PCR, and TCRdb holds only the in-frame ones, with some missing. The sample includes 68,000 or so clones, around 91% seen only once; the top ten take under 0.5%. Per the germline V gene, CDR1 is GTSNPN and CDR2 is SVGIG (reference sequence). Trimming took off 2 bases at V and 3 bases at J, with 10 bases between the two ends. The CDR3 sequence is 13 residues long. The receptor's source is a human donor in good health. J is TRBJ2-5 and V is TRBV30; D might be TRBD1 (5 bases). Source material: T cells isolated from PBMCs. CDR3 sequence (DNA): TGTGCCTGGAGTCGGACATCAGAAGAGACCCAGTACTTC. It translates to CAWSRTSEETQYF.